The 6 T cell receptor beta chains given below trace back to one sample, sequenced in a study of T cells in women clearing cervical HPV infection (dated by TCRdb to 2017 to 2018). To prepare the library, the immunoSEQ multiplex PCR assay was applied. TCRdb retrieved this table from immuneACCESS and kept in-frame rearrangements only. Not all clones are present; in checked studies, unresolved V genes account for under half, and no reason is known for the remainder. The sample's clone listing holds fewer than 30,000 clones. The top ten clonotypes cover 15% to 20% of the sample. Sequencing used blood buffy coat. These receptors were obtained from a woman aged 18 to 69 with a cervical HPV16 infection that either progressed to CIN3+ or cleared (not recorded which).

In regard to this clone: The read terminates 3 residues before the CDR3 end, so the remaining end is supplied by the germline J gene. The genes are TRBV5-1 and TRBJ2-1; 10 bases map to TRBD1. V was clipped by 3 bases and J by 6 bases; unmatched bases: 6. CDR3 length: 15 residues. The V gene's germline CDR1 is SGHRS and CDR2 YFSETQ. CDR3 bases read: TGCGCCAGCAGCTCCGGGACAGGGGCGGGCAATGAG. This sequence encodes CASSSGTGAGNE. The whole CDR3 is CASSSGTGAGNEQFF.

A note on this clone: The CDR3 end falls 3 residues outside the read, so it is completed with the germline J gene. The chain couples TRBV30 to TRBJ2-4; TRBD1 agrees at 7 bases. The CDR3 spans 14 residues. Germline V lookup: CDR1 GTSNPN, CDR2 SVGIG (reference sequence). The CDR3: CAWSPFRQGGGQYF. CDR3 bases read: TGTGCCTGGAGCCCCTTTCGACAGGGTGGAGGT.

A remark on this clone: The read ends 3 residues shy of where the CDR3 ends; the end is completed using the germline J gene. The chain has TRBV10-3 and TRBJ1-2; TRBD1 matches at 9 bases. Per the germline V gene, CDR1 is ENHRY and CDR2 is SYGVKD. This CDR3 has 14 residues. Trimming at V came to 3 bases and at J to 3 bases, leaving 2 bases not matched to a gene. The CDR3 loop is CAISEGDRDYGYTF. Partial CDR3 DNA: TGTGCCATCAGTGAAGGGGACAGGGACTATGGC.

About this clone: Coverage ceases 3 residues before the CDR3 finishes, and the germline J gene fills in the end. The V and J genes are TRBV7-2 and TRBJ2-3, with a tentative D call TRBD1 (8 bases). The CDR3 runs 14 residues. Germline lookup yields CDR1 SGHTA and CDR2 FQGNSA. The sequenced part of the CDR3 DNA is TGTGCCAGCAGCTTACACAGGGGGGGTCAGCCG. Its translation is CASSLHRGGQP. The full CDR3 protein is CASSLHRGGQPQYF.

Note on this clone: The DNA ends 3 residues before the CDR3 does, and the rest of the CDR3 is filled in from the germline J gene. The V and J genes are TRBV18 and TRBJ2-4, with TRBD1 matching 8 bases. CDR1 KGHSH and CDR2 LQKENI come from the germline V gene. CDR3 length: 14 amino acids. The sequenced CDR3 bases are TGTGCCAGCTCACCGACAGGGGCTAACTATGGT. This translates into CASSPTGANYG. The whole CDR3 region reads CASSPTGANYGQYF.

Points on this clone: The CDR3 goes on 3 residues after the read ends, and that part is filled in from the germline J gene. J is TRBJ2-4 and V is TRBV18, with D maybe TRBD1 (6 bases). Germline V gene lookup returns CDR1 KGHSH and CDR2 LQKENI. This CDR3 region has 15 residues. CDR3 residues: CASSHRDITNYGQYF. The CDR3 DNA, read in part, is TGTGCCAGCTCACACCGGGACATAACTAACTATGGT.